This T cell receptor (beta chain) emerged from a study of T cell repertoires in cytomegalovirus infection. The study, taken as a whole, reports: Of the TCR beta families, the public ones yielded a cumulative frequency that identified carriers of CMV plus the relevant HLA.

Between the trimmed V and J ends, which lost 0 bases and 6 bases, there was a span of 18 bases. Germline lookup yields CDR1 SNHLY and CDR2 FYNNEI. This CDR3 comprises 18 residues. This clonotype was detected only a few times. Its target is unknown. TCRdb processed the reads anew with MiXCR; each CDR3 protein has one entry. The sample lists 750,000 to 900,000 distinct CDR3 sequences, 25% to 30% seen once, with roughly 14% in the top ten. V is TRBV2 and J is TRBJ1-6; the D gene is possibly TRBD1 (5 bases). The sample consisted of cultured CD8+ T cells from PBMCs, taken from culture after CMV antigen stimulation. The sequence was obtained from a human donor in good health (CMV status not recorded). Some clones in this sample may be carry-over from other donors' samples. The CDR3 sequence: CASSEALVLGGVNSPLHF. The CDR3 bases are TGTGCCAGCAGTGAAGCTTTGGTTCTCGGGGGAGTTAATTCACCCCTCCACTTT.